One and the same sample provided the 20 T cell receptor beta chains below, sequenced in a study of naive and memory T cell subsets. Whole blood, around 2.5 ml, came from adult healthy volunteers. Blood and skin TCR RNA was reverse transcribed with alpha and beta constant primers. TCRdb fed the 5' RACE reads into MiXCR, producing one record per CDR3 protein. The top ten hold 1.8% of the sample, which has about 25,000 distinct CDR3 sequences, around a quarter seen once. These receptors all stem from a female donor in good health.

This CDR3 is CASSPGRGPIQPQHF. The CDR3 region has the DNA TGTGCCAGCTCACCAGGCAGGGGTCCAATCCAGCCCCAGCATTTT. The chain joins TRBV18 to TRBJ1-5; tentatively, D is TRBD1 (6 bases). Trimming cost V 2 bases and J 7 bases, with 15 bases left between them. The germline V gene encodes CDR1 KGHSH and CDR2 LQKENI. This CDR3 spans 15 amino acids.

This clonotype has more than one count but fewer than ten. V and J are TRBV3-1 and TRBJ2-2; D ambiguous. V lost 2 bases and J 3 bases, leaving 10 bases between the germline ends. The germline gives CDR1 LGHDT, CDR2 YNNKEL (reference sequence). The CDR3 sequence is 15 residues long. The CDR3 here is CASSQRRLHTGELFF. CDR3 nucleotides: TGTGCCAGCAGCCAAAGACGGCTTCACACCGGGGAGCTGTTTTTT.

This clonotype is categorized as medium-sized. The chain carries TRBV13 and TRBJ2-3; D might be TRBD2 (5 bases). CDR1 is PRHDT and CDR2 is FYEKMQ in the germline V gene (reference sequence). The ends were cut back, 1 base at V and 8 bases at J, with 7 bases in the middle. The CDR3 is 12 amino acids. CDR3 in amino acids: CASSLERSTQYF. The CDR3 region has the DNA TGTGCCAGCAGCTTAGAGCGGTCTACGCAGTATTTT.

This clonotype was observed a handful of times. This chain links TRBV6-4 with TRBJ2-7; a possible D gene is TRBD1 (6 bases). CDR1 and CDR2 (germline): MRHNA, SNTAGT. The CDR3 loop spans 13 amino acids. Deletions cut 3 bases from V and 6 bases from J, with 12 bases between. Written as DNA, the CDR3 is TGTGCCAGCAGTGAGCAACAGGGCGGCGAGCAGTACTTC. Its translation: CASSEQQGGEQYF.

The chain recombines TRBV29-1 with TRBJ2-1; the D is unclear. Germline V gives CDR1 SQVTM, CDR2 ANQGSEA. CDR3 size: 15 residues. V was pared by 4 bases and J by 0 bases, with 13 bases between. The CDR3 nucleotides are TGCAGCGTTGTAGGGTTTTCGGTCTCCTACAATGAGCAGTTCTTC. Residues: CSVVGFSVSYNEQFF.

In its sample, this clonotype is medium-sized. In DNA, the CDR3 is TGTGCCAGCAGCTCCTCCCCCCATGAGCAGTTCTTC. Translation gives CASSSSPHEQFF. V is TRBV11-3 and J is TRBJ2-1; D remains ambiguous. The CDR3 runs to 12 residues. Trimming took 4 bases from V and 8 from J, leaving 9 bases between them. Germline V gives CDR1 SGHNT, CDR2 YENEEA.

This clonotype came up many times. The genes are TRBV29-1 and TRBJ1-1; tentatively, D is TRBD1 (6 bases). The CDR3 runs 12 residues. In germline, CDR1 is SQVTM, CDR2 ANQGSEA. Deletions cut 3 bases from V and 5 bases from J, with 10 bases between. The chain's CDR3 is CSVDRGWTEAFF. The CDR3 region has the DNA TGCAGCGTTGACAGGGGTTGGACTGAAGCTTTCTTT. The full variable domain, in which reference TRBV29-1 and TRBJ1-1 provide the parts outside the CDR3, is SAVISQKPSRDICQRGTSLTIQCQVDSQVTMMFWYRQQPGQSLTLIATANQGSEATYESGFVIDKFPISRPNLTFSTLTVSNMSPEDSSIYLCSVDRGWTEAFFGQGTRLTVV.

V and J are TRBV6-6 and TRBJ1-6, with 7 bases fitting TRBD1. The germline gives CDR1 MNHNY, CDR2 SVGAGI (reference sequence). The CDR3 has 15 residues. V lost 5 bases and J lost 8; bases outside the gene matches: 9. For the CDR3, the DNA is TGTGCCAGCAGTACCTATCAGGGGGTTGATTCACCCCTCCACTTT. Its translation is CASSTYQGVDSPLHF.

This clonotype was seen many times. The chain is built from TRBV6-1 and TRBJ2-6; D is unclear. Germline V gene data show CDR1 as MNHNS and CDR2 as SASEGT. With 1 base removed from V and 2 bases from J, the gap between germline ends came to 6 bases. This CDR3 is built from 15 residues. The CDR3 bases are TGTGCCAGCAGTGAAGTGTCAACTGGGGCCAACGTCCTGACTTTC. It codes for CASSEVSTGANVLTF.

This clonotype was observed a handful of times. CDR3 in amino acids: CRAGQGSNYGYTF. CDR3 sequence (DNA): TGCAGGGCCGGACAGGGGAGTAACTATGGCTACACCTTC. V and J are TRBV29-1 and TRBJ1-2, with 9 bases identical to TRBD1. The germline V gene has CDR1 SQVTM and CDR2 ANQGSEA. The CDR3 consists of 13 residues.

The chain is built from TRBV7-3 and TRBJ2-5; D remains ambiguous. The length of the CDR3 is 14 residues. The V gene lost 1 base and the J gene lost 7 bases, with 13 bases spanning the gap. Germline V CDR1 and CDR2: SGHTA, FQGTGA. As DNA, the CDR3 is TGTGCCAGCAGCTTAAGGGCAGGCCCGGGGACCCAGTACTTC. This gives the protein CASSLRAGPGTQYF.

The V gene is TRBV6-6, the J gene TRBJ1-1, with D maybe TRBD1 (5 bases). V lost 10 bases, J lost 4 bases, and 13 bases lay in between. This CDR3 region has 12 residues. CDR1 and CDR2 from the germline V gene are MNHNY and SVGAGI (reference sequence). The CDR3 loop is CATAPGGTEAFF. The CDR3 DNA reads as TGTGCCACCGCGCCCGGGGGCACTGAAGCTTTCTTT.

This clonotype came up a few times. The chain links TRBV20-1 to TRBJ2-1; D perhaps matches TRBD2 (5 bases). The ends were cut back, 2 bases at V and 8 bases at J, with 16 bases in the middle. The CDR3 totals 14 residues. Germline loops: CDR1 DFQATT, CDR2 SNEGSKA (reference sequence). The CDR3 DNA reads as TGCAGTGCTAGATCCCCGATCGTTAGCGATGAGCAGTTCTTC. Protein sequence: CSARSPIVSDEQFF.

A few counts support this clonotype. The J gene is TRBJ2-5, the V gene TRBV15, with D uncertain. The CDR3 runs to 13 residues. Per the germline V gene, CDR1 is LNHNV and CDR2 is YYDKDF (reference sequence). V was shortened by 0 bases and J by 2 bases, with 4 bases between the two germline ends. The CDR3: CATSRDGQETQYF. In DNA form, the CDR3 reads TGTGCCACCAGCAGAGACGGGCAAGAGACCCAGTACTTC. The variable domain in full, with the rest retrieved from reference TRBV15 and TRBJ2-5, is DAMVIQNPRYQVTQFGKPVTLSCSQTLNHNVMYWYQQKSSQAPKLLFHYYDKDFNNEADTPDNFQSRRPNTSFCFLDIRSPGLGDTAMYLCATSRDGQETQYFGPGTRLLVL.

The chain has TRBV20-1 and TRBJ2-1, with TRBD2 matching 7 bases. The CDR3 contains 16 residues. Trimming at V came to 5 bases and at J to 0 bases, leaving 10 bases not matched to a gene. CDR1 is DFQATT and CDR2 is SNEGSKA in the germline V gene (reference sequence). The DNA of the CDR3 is TGCAGTGCTCTCTCCCCTAGCGGTAGCTCCTACAATGAGCAGTTCTTC. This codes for CSALSPSGSSYNEQFF.

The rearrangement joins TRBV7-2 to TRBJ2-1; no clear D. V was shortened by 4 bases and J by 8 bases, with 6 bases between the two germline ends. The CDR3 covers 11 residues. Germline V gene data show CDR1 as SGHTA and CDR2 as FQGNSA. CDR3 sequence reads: CASSYSYEQFF. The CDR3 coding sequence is TGTGCCAGCAGCTATTCCTATGAGCAGTTCTTC. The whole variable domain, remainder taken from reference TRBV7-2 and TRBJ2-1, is GAGVSQSPSNKVTEKGKDVELRCDPISGHTALYWYRQSLGQGLEFLIYFQGNSAPDKSGLPSDRFSAERTGGSVSTLTIQRTQQEDSAVYLCASSYSYEQFFGPGTRLTVL.

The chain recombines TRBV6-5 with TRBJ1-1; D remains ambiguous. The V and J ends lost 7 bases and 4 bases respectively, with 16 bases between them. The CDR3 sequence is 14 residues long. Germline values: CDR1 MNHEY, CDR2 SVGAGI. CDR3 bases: TGTGCCAGCACCCCGAGCGGCGGCGGCACTGAAGCTTTCTTT. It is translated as CASTPSGGGTEAFF.

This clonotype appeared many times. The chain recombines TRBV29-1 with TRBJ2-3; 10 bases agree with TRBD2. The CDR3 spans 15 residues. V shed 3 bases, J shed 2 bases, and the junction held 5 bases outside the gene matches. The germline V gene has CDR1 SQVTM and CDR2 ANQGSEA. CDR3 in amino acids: CSVDKRGGNTDTQYF. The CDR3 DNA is TGCAGCGTTGATAAGCGGGGGGGAAACACAGATACGCAGTATTTT.

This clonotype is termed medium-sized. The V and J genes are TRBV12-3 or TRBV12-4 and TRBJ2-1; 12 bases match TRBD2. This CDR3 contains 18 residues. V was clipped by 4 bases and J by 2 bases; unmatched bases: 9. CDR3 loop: CASSSRTSGAWTYNEQFF. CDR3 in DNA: TGTGCCAGCAGTTCCCGGACTAGCGGGGCATGGACCTACAATGAGCAGTTCTTC.

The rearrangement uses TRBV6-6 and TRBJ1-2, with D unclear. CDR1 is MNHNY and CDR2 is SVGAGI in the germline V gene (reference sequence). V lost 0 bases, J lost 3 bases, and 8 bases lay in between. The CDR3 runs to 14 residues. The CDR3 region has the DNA TGTGCCAGCAGTTACTCGTATGGTGACTATGGCTACACCTTC. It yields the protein CASSYSYGDYGYTF.